The clone carrying this T cell receptor beta chain was recorded a few times. The antigen remains undetermined. The data were taken from a study of T-cell memory formation after mild COVID-19. Background on the study: Most TCR clusters belonged to a single donor.

TCRdb analysed the 5' RACE reads with MiXCR anew, one entry per CDR3 protein. The table records 200,000 to 300,000 distinct CDR3 sequences, over 15% of them present only once. Study-wide results and limits: CD4+ contracting clones lay mainly in CM and EM, CD8+ ones in EMRA. Pre-infection memory already had some responding clones, implying cross-reactive memory joined. Day 15 to 85 contracting clones showed balanced CD4/CD8; later expanders leaned CD4+.

There are 13 residues in the CDR3. Trimming stripped 6 bases from V and 0 bases from J, with 11 bases between. Germline CDR1 and CDR2: DFQATT and SNEGSKA (reference sequence). V is TRBV20-1 and J is TRBJ1-1; tentatively, D is TRBD1 (5 bases). The TCR comes from a man between 18 and 35 years old who had mild COVID-19 (a few samples of this study predate the infection). Cell type and time point are not known. Sequenced material: PBMCs or a T cell subset sorted from them (not recorded which). CDR3 residues: CSALGLLNTEAFF. The CDR3 DNA reads TGCAGTGCCTTGGGGCTTCTGAACACTGAAGCTTTCTTT.